The clone carrying this TCR beta chain was seen a handful of times. The CDR3 length is 15 residues. Germline loops: CDR1 SGDLS, CDR2 YYNGEE. Trimming cost V 4 bases and J 4 bases, with 15 bases left between them. TCRdb's table, derived via immunoSEQ multiplex PCR, lists solely in-frame clones and lacks some. The sample includes about 80,000 clones, around 89% of them seen just once. This sample is drawn from a study of OX40 agonist ivuxolimab in advanced cancers. The chain uses TRBV9 and TRBJ1-5; D may be TRBD1 (6 bases). The source was CD4+ or CD8+ T cells sorted from blood, collected in a trial of the OX40 agonist ivuxolimab. The clonotype originates from an adult with an advanced solid tumor such as melanoma, head and neck, liver or kidney cancer. The CDR3 DNA reads TGTGCCAGCAGCCCAGGGACATCAAGGAATCAGCCCCAGCATTTT. This gives the protein CASSPGTSRNQPQHF.